Below, 22 T cell receptor beta chains from the same sample are listed, as sequenced in a study of shared clonotypes between healthy human individuals. The protocol was immunoSEQ multiplex PCR, while the TCRdb copy is restricted to in-frame clones and leaves out a portion. The sample includes 2 million to 2.5 million clones, about 94% of them seen just once. Sequencing was carried out using naive CD4+ T cells sorted from blood. Sample subset: CD45RA+ positively selected. Receptor source: a man aged 18 to 35 in good health.

A single count supports this clone. Within the sample, other DNA sequences also encode this same CDR3. This chain links TRBV30 with TRBJ1-3, with D hard to call. Per germline, CDR1 GTSNPN and CDR2 SVGIG (reference sequence). This CDR3 spans 14 amino acids. Trimming removed 3 bases at V and 0 bases at J, with 9 bases between. CDR3 DNA: TGTGCCTGGAGCGGACGGATCTCTGGAAACACCATATATTTT. This gives the protein CAWSGRISGNTIYF. The full variable domain, in which reference TRBV30 and TRBJ1-3 provide the parts outside the CDR3, is SQTIHQWPATLVQPVGSPLSLECTVEGTSNPNLYWYRQAAGRGLQLLFYSVGIGQISSEVPQNLSASRPQDRQFILSSKKLLLSDSGFYLCAWSGRISGNTIYFGEGSWLTVV.

V is TRBV11-2 and J is TRBJ2-1; 10 bases line up with TRBD1. The CDR3 has 15 residues. Trimming took 5 bases from V and 5 from J; bases not matched to a gene: 6. Germline V gene data show CDR1 as SGHAT and CDR2 as FQNNGV. The CDR3 region is CASSPGTGAHNEQFF. Here the CDR3 DNA reads TGTGCCAGCAGCCCCGGGACAGGGGCCCACAATGAGCAGTTCTTC.

The V and J genes are TRBV11-2 and TRBJ1-1, with D uncertain. Trimming cost V 5 bases and J 1 base, with 11 bases left between them. Germline values: CDR1 SGHAT, CDR2 FQNNGV. This CDR3 is built from 14 residues. The CDR3 loop reads CASSPQGPNTEAFF. CDR3 sequence (DNA): TGTGCCAGCAGCCCCCAAGGACCGAACACTGAAGCTTTCTTT.

V is TRBV19 and J is TRBJ1-2; 10 positions agree with TRBD1. V shed 3 bases and J 2 bases; nucleotides not matched to a gene: 9. The CDR3 is 17 amino acids. Germline V gene sequence: CDR1 LNHDA, CDR2 SQIVND (reference sequence). The CDR3, as DNA: TGTGCCAGTAGTATTGGGACAGGGGAGTTGGGAAACTATGGCTACACCTTC. This translates into CASSIGTGELGNYGYTF.

This chain joins TRBV18 and TRBJ2-3; no definite D call. The CDR3 covers 14 residues. CDR1 is KGHSH and CDR2 is LQKENI in the germline V gene. The V gene lost 0 bases and the J gene lost 12 bases, with 16 bases spanning the gap. The CDR3 DNA reads as TGTGCCAGCTCACCACCCACCAGTGTTATCCTTCAGTATTTT. This gives the protein CASSPPTSVILQYF.

J is TRBJ2-4 and V is TRBV6-6, with 9 bases matching TRBD1. CDR3 length: 16 residues. Germline V CDR1 and CDR2: MNHNY, SVGAGI (reference sequence). V gave up 3 bases and J gave up 8 bases; unmatched junction bases: 11. CDR3 sequence (DNA): TGTGCCAGCAGTTATGGTGGGGGACAGGGCGGTCACATTCAGTACTTC. Residues: CASSYGGGQGGHIQYF.

V and J are TRBV25-1 and TRBJ2-5; 8 bases agree with TRBD1. The germline V gene encodes CDR1 MGHDK and CDR2 SYGVNS. Trimming at V came to 5 bases and at J to 2 bases, leaving 10 bases not matched to a gene. This CDR3 has 16 amino acids. CDR3 sequence (DNA): TGTGCCAGCAGTAGATTACAGGGGGATAAGCAAGAGACCCAGTACTTC. This gives the protein CASSRLQGDKQETQYF.

The chain carries TRBV27 and TRBJ2-4; 7 bases are a match to TRBD1. Germline V gives CDR1 MNHEY, CDR2 SMNVEV (reference sequence). The CDR3 contains 16 residues. After removal of 5 bases from V and 3 bases from J, the junction contained 10 bases not matched to a gene. CDR3 DNA: TGTGCCAGCAGTAACACAGGGGTTGGTGTCAAAAACATTCAGTACTTC. This encodes CASSNTGVGVKNIQYF.

The V call is TRBV27, the J call TRBJ2-4; D is unresolved. CDR1 and CDR2 (germline): MNHEY, SMNVEV (reference sequence). This CDR3 is 11 amino acids long. Trimming left V 10 bases short and J 0 bases short, with 4 bases between. CDR3 protein: CAILAKNIQYF. The CDR3 region has the DNA TGTGCCATCCTAGCCAAAAACATTCAGTACTTC.

The J gene is TRBJ2-3, the V gene TRBV7-2; D might be TRBD1 (5 bases). Germline loops: CDR1 SGHTA, CDR2 FQGNSA. Trimming left V 4 bases short and J 0 bases short, with 11 bases between. The CDR3 has 15 amino acids. The CDR3 DNA sequence: TGTGCCAGCAGCTGGCAGGGTTCTAGCACAGATACGCAGTATTTT. Its protein is CASSWQGSSTDTQYF.

The rearrangement links TRBV7-2 to TRBJ2-2; the match to TRBD2 covers 9 bases. Germline values: CDR1 SGHTA, CDR2 FQGNSA. The ends lost 0 bases at V and 5 bases at J; junction bases unmatched: 1. The CDR3 covers 15 residues. Here the CDR3 reads CASSLALAGTGELFF. The CDR3 DNA follows: TGTGCCAGCAGCTTAGCTCTAGCGGGGACCGGGGAGCTGTTTTTT.

The rearrangement joins TRBV27 to TRBJ1-2, with a tentative D call TRBD1 (5 bases). Trimming shortened V by 0 bases and J by 8 bases, and 25 bases separated the two germline ends. This CDR3 is built from 18 residues. From germline, CDR1 is MNHEY and CDR2 SMNVEV (reference sequence). The CDR3, as DNA: TGTGCCAGCAGTTTATCGAATGTGAGAGGGGTTCTTAGAGGGGGCTACACCTTC. Amino acid sequence: CASSLSNVRGVLRGGYTF.

The chain uses TRBV7-2 and TRBJ1-1, with a possible D match to TRBD1 (6 bases). The V gene lost 3 bases and the J gene lost 1 base, with 12 bases spanning the gap. The CDR3 length is 15 residues. Germline CDR1 is SGHTA and CDR2 is FQGNSA. The chain's CDR3 is CASSFLGATNTEAFF. As DNA, the CDR3 is TGTGCCAGCAGCTTTCTGGGGGCGACGAACACTGAAGCTTTCTTT.

Worth noting for this clone: Different DNA sequences within this sample yield the same CDR3. CDR3 residues: CASSQWQGNTEAFF. CDR3 nucleotides: TGCGCCAGCAGCCAATGGCAGGGTAACACTGAAGCTTTCTTT. V is TRBV4-3 and J is TRBJ1-1, with D tentatively TRBD1 (5 bases). Trimming took 2 bases from V and 2 from J, leaving 9 bases between them. The CDR3 has 14 residues. Germline values: CDR1 LGHNA, CDR2 YSLEER.

V gene TRBV7-2 combines with J gene TRBJ1-2; D uncertain. In germline, CDR1 is SGHTA, CDR2 FQGNSA. Trimming took 1 base from V and 8 from J, leaving 14 bases between them. The CDR3 runs 14 residues. This chain's CDR3 is CASSLEGSSRGYTF. The CDR3 DNA sequence: TGTGCCAGCAGCTTAGAAGGTAGTTCGAGAGGCTACACCTTC.

The table lists this clone with a count of one. J is TRBJ1-2 and V is TRBV11-2; D uncertain. The CDR3 runs 12 residues. V gave up 2 bases and J gave up 1 base, with 2 bases separating them. Per the germline V gene, CDR1 is SGHAT and CDR2 is FQNNGV. The CDR3 spells CASSLLNYGYTF. CDR3 sequence (DNA): TGTGCCAGCAGCTTACTTAACTATGGCTACACCTTC. The entire variable domain, with the rest obtained from reference TRBV11-2 and TRBJ1-2, is as follows: EAGVAQSPRYKIIEKRQSVAFWCNPISGHATLYWYQQILGQGPKLLIQFQNNGVVDDSQLPKDRFSAERLKGVDSTLKIQPAKLEDSAVYLCASSLLNYGYTFGSGTRLTVV.

This chain connects TRBV11-1 to TRBJ2-1; possible D gene TRBD1, 5 bases. Germline V gene sequence: CDR1 SGHAT, CDR2 FQDESV (reference sequence). CDR3 length: 16 residues. V lost 1 base, J lost 5 bases, and 15 bases lay in between. This CDR3 reads CASSLVGASINNEQFF. As DNA, the CDR3 is TGTGCCAGCAGCTTAGTAGGGGCCTCTATCAACAATGAGCAGTTCTTC.

Comment on this clone: The same CDR3 arises from other DNA sequences in this sample as well. The chain uses TRBV6-5 and TRBJ2-7; D possibly uses TRBD1 or TRBD2 (5 bases each). V lost 2 bases, J lost 3 bases, and 8 bases lay in between. The V gene's germline CDR1 is MNHEY and CDR2 SVGAGI. The CDR3 consists of 13 residues. CDR3 bases: TGTGCCAGCAGTTACACGGGACGCTACGAGCAGTACTTC. It yields the protein CASSYTGRYEQYF.

The CDR3, as DNA: TGTGCCAGCAGCTTAGTCGGGACAGGGGGCCAAGAGACCCAGTACTTC. It encodes CASSLVGTGGQETQYF. V gene TRBV11-2 combines with J gene TRBJ2-5; TRBD1 aligns across 11 bases. This CDR3 contains 16 residues. V lost 1 base to trimming and J lost 1 base; unmatched junction nucleotides: 2. CDR1 is SGHAT, CDR2 FQNNGV, per germline.

The chain uses TRBV6-1 and TRBJ2-3; D may match TRBD1 or TRBD2 (5 bases each). The CDR3 sequence is 14 residues long. Germline V gives CDR1 MNHNS, CDR2 SASEGT. V dropped 5 bases and J dropped 1 base, with 10 bases sitting between them. CDR3 DNA: TGTGCCAGCAGTCTGGGGGTGGGCACAGATACGCAGTATTTT. Protein: CASSLGVGTDTQYF.

CDR3 bases: TGTGCCAGCACCCCCCGAAGCTCGGACACCGGGGAGCTGTTTTTT. This gives the protein CASTPRSSDTGELFF. The chain is built from TRBV6-6 and TRBJ2-2, with no clear D. The CDR3 length is 15 residues. V lost 7 bases, J lost 3 bases, and 15 bases lay in between. Looked up from germline, CDR1 is MNHNY and CDR2 is SVGAGI (reference sequence).

The J gene is TRBJ1-5, the V gene TRBV6-1; no clear D. Trimming left V 6 bases short and J 0 bases short, with 12 bases between. The CDR3 consists of 15 residues. Germline lookup yields CDR1 MNHNS and CDR2 SASEGT. The CDR3 bases are TGTGCCAGCAGCCCGACACCTTATAGCAATCAGCCCCAGCATTTT. This encodes CASSPTPYSNQPQHF.